This T cell receptor beta chain was obtained from a study of cytotoxic CD8 clonotypes in ibrutinib-treated CLL. General observations from the study: Stable or contracted on treatment, public clonotypes were also uncommon. Higher clonality was seen at ibrutinib response and a return toward baseline at progression.

Depths of 1 in 200,000 to 1 in 1 million T cells were the sequencing target. The assay was immunoSEQ multiplex PCR, and TCRdb's table has in-frame clones only and misses some. Of 150,000 or so clones in the sample, approximately 85% were seen once. On this clone: The target antigen is unknown.

Trimming cost V 4 bases and J 6 bases, with 13 bases left between them. Per germline, CDR1 SNHLY and CDR2 FYNNEI. The CDR3 totals 13 residues. The chain is built from TRBV2 and TRBJ2-7; D unresolved. This sequence originates from a human donor with chronic lymphocytic leukemia. Sequences were derived from PBMCs, sampled after 24 months of ibrutinib treatment. The CDR3 nucleotides are TGTGCCAGCAGTGGGCAGGCGAATACCGAGCAGTACTTC. It yields the protein CASSGQANTEQYF.